A selection of T cell receptor beta chains follows, all from one sample in a study of CD8+CD57+ T cells in acquired aplastic anemia. TCRdb analysed the reads with MiXCR anew, one entry per CDR3 protein. The table lists 260,000 or so distinct CDR3 sequences, roughly 82% of them singletons. Sequencing used sorted CD4+, CD8+, or CD8+CD57+ T cells (not recorded which) from PBMCs. These receptors all come from a human donor with aplastic anemia. CDR3s include the opening cysteine and the closing phenylalanine or tryptophan. Each record gives: V gene, J gene, D gene, clone size, CDR3 protein, CDR3 DNA. The D gene is left open where the match is weak. Clone size, where shown, is once, few, many, or a class for clones that have expanded.

TRBV19,TRBJ2-7,.,.,CASSIANGTYEQYF,TGTGCCAGCAGTATCGCTAACGGTACCTACGAGCAGTACTTC
TRBV9,TRBJ1-1,.,once,CASSLGLTANTDAFF,TGTGCCAGCAGCTTAGGTCTGACTGCGAACACTGATGCTTTCTTT
TRBV15,TRBJ1-5,.,.,CATSNGGSNQPQHF,TGTGCCACCAGCAACGGGGGGAGCAATCAGCCCCAGCATTTT
TRBV7-3,TRBJ2-1,.,.,CASCVEAEGHEQFF,TGTGCCAGCTGCGTGGAGGCCGAAGGCCATGAGCAGTTCTTC
TRBV5-6,TRBJ2-7,.,.,CASSAVVAPYEQYF,TGTGCCAGCAGCGCGGTCGTAGCGCCCTACGAGCAGTACTTC
TRBV11-2,TRBJ1-1,.,few,CASSLGGRWNTEAFF,TGTGCCAGCAGCTTGGGTGGGAGATGGAACACTGAAGCTTTCTTT
TRBV5-4,TRBJ2-7,.,.,CASSLEVQEVYEQYF,TGTGCCAGCAGCTTGGAGGTACAGGAGGTTTACGAGCAGTACTTC
TRBV7-9,TRBJ1-2,.,.,CASSFERTGGTLQYTF,TGTGCCAGCAGCTTTGAAAGAACCGGGGGGACCCTACAATACACCTTC
TRBV11-1,TRBJ2-1,.,.,CASSFQRILNDQFF,TGTGCCAGCAGCTTTCAAAGAATTCTAAATGATCAGTTCTTC
TRBV7-9,TRBJ1-5,.,.,CASSFQGSGESEAQHF,TGTGCCAGCAGCTTTCAAGGAAGCGGGGAGAGCGAGGCCCAGCATTTT
TRBV11-2,TRBJ2-7,TRBD2,.,CASTKTGTSGRADEQYF,TGTGCCAGCACCAAAACCGGGACTAGCGGGAGGGCGGACGAGCAGTACTTC